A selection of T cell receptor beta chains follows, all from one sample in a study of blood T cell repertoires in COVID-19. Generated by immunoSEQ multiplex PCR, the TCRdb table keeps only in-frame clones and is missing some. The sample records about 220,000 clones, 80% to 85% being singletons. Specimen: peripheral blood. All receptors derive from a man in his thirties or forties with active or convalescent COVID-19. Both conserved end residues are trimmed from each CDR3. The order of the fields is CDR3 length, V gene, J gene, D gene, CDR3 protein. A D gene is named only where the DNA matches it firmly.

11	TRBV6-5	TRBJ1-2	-	ASSYIGGGGYT
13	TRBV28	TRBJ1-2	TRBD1	ASTLSDRAAGGYT
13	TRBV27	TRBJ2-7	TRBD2	ASVHSSGLSYEQY
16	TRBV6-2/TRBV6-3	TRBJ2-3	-	ASRYNEGGLESTDTQY
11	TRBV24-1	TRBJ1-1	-	ATSGARNTEAF
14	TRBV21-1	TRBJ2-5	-	ASMSRLAGAQETQY
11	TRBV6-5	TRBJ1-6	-	ASARAGDSPLH
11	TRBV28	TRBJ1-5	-	ASRLLQGQPQH
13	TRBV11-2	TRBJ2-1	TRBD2	ASSLAGRFYNEQF
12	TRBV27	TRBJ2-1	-	ASSLSEGRNEQF
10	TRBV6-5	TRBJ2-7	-	ASRKGGYEQY